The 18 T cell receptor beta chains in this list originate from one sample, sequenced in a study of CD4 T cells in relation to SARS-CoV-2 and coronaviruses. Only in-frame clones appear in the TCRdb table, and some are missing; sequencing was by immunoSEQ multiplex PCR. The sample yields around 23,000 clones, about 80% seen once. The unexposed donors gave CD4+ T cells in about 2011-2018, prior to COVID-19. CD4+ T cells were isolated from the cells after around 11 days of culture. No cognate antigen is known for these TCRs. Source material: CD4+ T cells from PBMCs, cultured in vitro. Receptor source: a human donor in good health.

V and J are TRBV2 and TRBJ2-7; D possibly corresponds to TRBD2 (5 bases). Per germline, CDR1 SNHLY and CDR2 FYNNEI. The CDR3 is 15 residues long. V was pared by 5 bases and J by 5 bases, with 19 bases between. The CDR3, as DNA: TGTGCCAGCAGTCCCGACTACCGCTTGATCCACGAGCAGTACTTC. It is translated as CASSPDYRLIHEQYF.

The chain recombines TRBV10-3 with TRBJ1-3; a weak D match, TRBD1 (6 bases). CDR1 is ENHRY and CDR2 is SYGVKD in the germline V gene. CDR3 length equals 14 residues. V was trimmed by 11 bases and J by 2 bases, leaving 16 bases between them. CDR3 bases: TGTGCCTCCGGCAGGCAGGGGACTGGAAACACCATATATTTT. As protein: CASGRQGTGNTIYF.

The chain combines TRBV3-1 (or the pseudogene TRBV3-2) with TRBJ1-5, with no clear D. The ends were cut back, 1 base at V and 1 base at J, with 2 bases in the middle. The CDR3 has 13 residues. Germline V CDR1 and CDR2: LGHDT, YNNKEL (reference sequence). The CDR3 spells CASSQGSNQPQHF. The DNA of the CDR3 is TGTGCCAGCAGCCAAGGAAGCAATCAGCCCCAGCATTTT.

The CDR3 nucleotides are TGTGCCAGCAGTTTATCACAGGGGGGAGAGACCCAGTACTTC. Protein product: CASSLSQGGETQYF. The V and J genes are TRBV27 and TRBJ2-5; 8 nucleotides match TRBD1. Unmatched junction bases numbered 1, after V lost 0 bases and J lost 4 bases. Germline CDR1 reads MNHEY; CDR2 reads SMNVEV (reference sequence). There are 14 residues in the CDR3.

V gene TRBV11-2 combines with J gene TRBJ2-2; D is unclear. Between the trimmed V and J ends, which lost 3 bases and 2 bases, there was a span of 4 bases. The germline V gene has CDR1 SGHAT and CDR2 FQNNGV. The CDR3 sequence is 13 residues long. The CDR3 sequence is CASSLHNTGELFF. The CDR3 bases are TGTGCCAGCAGCTTGCATAACACCGGGGAGCTGTTTTTT.

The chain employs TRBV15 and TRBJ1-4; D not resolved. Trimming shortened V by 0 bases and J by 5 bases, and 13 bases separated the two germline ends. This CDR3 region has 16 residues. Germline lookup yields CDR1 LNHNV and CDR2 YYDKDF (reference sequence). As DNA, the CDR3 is TGTGCCACCAGCAGAGATTACCAGCCTAACAATGAAAAACTGTTTTTT. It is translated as CATSRDYQPNNEKLFF.

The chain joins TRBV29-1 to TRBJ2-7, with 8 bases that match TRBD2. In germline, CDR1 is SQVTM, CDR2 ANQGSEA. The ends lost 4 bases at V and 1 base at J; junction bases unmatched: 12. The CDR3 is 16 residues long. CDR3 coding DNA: TGCAGCGTTGCATTAGCGGGAAAGGGTAGGTCCTACGAGCAGTACTTC. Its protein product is CSVALAGKGRSYEQYF.

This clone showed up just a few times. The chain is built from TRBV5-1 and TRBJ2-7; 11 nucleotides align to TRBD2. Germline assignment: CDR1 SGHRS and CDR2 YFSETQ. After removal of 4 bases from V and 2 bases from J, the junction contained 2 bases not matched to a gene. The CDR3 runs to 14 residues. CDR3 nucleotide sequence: TGCGCCAGCAGCGCGACTAGCGGGACCTACGAGCAGTACTTC. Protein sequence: CASSATSGTYEQYF.

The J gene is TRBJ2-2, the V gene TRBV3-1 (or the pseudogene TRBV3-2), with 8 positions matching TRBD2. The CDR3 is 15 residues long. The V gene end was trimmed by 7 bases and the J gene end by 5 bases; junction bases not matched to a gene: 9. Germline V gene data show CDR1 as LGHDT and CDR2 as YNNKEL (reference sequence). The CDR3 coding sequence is TGTGCCAGCACCCTTAGCGGGATCCGAACCGGGGAGCTGTTTTTT. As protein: CASTLSGIRTGELFF.

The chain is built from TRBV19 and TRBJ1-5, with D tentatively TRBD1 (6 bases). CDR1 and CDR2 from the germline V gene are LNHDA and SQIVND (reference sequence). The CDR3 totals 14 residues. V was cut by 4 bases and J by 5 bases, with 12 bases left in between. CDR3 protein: CASSTNGGDQPQHF. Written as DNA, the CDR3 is TGTGCCAGTAGTACGAACGGGGGCGATCAGCCCCAGCATTTT.

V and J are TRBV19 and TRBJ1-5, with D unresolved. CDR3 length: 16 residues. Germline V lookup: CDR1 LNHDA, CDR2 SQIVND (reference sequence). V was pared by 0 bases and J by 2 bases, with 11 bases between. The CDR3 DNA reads TGTGCCAGTAGTATAGAGGCAGCGGATGGCAATCAGCCCCAGCATTTT. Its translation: CASSIEAADGNQPQHF. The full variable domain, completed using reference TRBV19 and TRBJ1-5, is DGGITQSPKYLFRKEGQNVTLSCEQNLNHDAMYWYRQDPGQGLRLIYYSQIVNDFQKGDIAEGYSVSREKKESFPLTVTSAQKNPTAFYLCASSIEAADGNQPQHFGDGTRLSIL.

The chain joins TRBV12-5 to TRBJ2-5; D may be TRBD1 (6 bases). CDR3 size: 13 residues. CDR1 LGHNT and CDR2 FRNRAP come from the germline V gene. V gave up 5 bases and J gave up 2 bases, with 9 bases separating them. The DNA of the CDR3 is TGTGCTAGTGGTGCCGGGACACAAGAGACCCAGTACTTC. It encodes CASGAGTQETQYF. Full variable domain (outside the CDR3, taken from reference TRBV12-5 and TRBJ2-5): DARVTQTPRHKVTEMGQEVTMRCQPILGHNTVFWYRQTMMQGLELLAYFRNRAPLDDSGMPKDRFSAEMPDATLATLKIQPSEPRDSAVYFCASGAGTQETQYFGPGTRLLVL.

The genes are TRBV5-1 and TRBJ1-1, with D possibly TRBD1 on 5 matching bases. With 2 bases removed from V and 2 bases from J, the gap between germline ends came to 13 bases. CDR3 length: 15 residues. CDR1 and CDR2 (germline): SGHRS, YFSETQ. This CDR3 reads CASSFGVTGNTEAFF. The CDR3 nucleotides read TGCGCCAGCAGCTTCGGGGTCACAGGCAACACTGAAGCTTTCTTT.

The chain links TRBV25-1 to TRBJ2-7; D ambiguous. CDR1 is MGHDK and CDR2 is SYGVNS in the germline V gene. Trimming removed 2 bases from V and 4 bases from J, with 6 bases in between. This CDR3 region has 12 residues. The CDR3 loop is CASSEDRYEQYF. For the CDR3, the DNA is TGTGCCAGCAGTGAAGACCGATACGAGCAGTACTTC.

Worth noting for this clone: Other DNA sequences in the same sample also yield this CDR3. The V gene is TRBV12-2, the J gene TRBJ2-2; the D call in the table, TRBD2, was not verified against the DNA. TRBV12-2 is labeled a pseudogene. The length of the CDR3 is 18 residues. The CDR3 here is CASRHPVSGNLYHGELFF. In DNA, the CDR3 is TGTGCAAGTCGACATCCTGTTAGCGGGAACCTCTATCACGGGGAACTGTTTTTT.

The CDR3 nucleotides are TGTGCCAGCAGTTACGACGGTCAGACCGGGGAGCTGTTTTTT. Translating gives CASSYDGQTGELFF. The rearrangement links TRBV6-6 to TRBJ2-2; D call uncertain. Germline loops: CDR1 MNHNY, CDR2 SVGAGI (reference sequence). The CDR3 covers 14 residues. With 2 bases removed from V and 5 bases from J, the gap between germline ends came to 9 bases.

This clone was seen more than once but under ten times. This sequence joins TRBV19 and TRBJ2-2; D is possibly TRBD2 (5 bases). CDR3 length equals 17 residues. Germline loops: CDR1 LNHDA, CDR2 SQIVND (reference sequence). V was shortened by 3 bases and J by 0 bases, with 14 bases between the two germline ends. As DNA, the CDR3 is TGTGCCAGTAGTATGGGTCGTCGGCGGGCGAACACCGGGGAGCTGTTTTTT. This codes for CASSMGRRRANTGELFF.

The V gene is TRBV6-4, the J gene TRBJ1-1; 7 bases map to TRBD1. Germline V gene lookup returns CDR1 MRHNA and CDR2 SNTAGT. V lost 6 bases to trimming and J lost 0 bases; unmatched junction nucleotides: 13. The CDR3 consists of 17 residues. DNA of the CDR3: TGTGCCAGCAGCGTTCCCTCAGGGGGAGTTATGAACACTGAAGCTTTCTTT. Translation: CASSVPSGGVMNTEAFF.